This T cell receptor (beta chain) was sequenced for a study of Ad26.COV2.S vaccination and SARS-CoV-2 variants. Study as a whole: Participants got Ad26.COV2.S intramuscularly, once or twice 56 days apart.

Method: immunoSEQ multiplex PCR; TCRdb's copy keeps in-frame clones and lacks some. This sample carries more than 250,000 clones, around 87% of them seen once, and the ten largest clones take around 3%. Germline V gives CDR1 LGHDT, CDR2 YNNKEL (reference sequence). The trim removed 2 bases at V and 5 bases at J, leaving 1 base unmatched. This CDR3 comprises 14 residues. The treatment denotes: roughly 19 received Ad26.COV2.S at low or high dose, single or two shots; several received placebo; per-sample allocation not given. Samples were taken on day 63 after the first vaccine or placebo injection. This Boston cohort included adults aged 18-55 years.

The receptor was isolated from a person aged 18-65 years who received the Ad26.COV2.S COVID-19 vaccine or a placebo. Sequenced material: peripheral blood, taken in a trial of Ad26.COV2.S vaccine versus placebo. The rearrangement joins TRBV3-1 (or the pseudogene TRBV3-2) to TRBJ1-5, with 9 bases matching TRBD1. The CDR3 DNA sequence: TGTGCCAGCAGCCAAAGGACAGGGGATCAGCCCCAGCATTTT. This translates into CASSQRTGDQPQHF.